This T cell receptor (beta chain) originates from a study of blood T cell repertoires in COVID-19. In the study overall: Acute-phase and convalescent COVID-19 samples originated in the United States, Italy and Spain. The cDNA or gDNA used as material had been derived from T cells, B-cell-depleted T cells, or PBMCs.

This CDR3 region has 19 residues. The V end lost 0 bases, the J end lost 5 bases, and 25 bases lay between the germline ends. The germline V gene encodes CDR1 LNHDA and CDR2 SQIVND (reference sequence). Authors' processing steps: By means of reference gene primer amplification, nucleated cell counts were estimated. Using immunoSEQ multiplex PCR, the repertoire was profiled, and TCRdb retains in-frame clones only, with some absent. V, J and clone size reflect that table, while D and trimming were determined from the DNA. The sample has over 250,000 clones; roughly 90% are singletons. The sample was peripheral blood. This TCR derives from a man in his fifties with acute or convalescent COVID-19. The V gene is TRBV19, the J gene TRBJ1-1, with a weak D call TRBD1 (5 bases). The CDR3 DNA is TGTGCCAGTAGTATAGATCGGCCCCCCTACAGGAGGGAGGGGACTGAAGCTTTCTTT. This encodes CASSIDRPPYRREGTEAFF. The full variable domain, with the rest looked up from reference TRBV19 and TRBJ1-1, is DGGITQSPKYLFRKEGQNVTLSCEQNLNHDAMYWYRQDPGQGLRLIYYSQIVNDFQKGDIAEGYSVSREKKESFPLTVTSAQKNPTAFYLCASSIDRPPYRREGTEAFFGQGTRLTVV.